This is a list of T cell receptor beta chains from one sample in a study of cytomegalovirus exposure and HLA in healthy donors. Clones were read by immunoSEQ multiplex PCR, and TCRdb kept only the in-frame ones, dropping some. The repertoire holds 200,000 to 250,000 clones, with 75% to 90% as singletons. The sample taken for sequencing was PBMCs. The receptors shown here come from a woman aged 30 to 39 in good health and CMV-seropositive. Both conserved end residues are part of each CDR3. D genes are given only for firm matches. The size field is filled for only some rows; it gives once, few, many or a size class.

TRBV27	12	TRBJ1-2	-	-	CASSPDKHGYTF	TGTGCCAGCAGTCCGGACAAACATGGCTACACCTTC
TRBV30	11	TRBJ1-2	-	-	CAWSVSGGYTF	TGTGCCTGGAGTGTATCTGGCGGCTACACCTTC
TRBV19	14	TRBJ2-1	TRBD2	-	CASSTYGLAGEQFF	TGTGCCAGTAGTACATATGGACTAGCGGGAGAGCAGTTCTTC
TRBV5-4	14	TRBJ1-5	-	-	CASSKNGGLKPQHF	TGTGCCAGCAGCAAAAACGGGGGGTTGAAGCCCCAGCATTTT
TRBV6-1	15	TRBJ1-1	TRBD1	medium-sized	CASSDDPDRVSEAFF	TGTGCCAGCAGTGACGATCCGGACAGGGTTTCTGAAGCTTTCTTT
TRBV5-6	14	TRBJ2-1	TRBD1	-	CASSAQGAYNEQFF	TGTGCCAGCAGCGCACAGGGGGCGTACAATGAGCAGTTCTTC
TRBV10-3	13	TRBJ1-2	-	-	CAISEDGNYGYTF	TGTGCCATCAGTGAGGACGGTAACTATGGCTACACCTTC
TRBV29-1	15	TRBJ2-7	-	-	CSATTRNIARYEQYF	TGCAGCGCGACTACTCGGAACATAGCCCGATACGAGCAGTACTTC
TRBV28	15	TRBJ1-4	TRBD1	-	CASSKNRGEGEKLFF	TGTGCCAGCAGTAAAAACAGGGGTGAAGGAGAAAAACTGTTTTTT
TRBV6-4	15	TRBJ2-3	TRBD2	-	CASSQTSGSTDTQYF	TGTGCCAGCAGCCAAACTAGCGGGAGCACAGATACGCAGTATTTT
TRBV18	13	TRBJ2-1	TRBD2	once	CASSPGLANEQFF	TGTGCCAGCTCCCCGGGACTAGCGAATGAGCAGTTCTTC
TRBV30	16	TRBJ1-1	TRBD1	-	CAWSAIFRGENTEAFF	TGTGCCTGGAGCGCGATATTCAGGGGGGAAAACACTGAAGCTTTCTTT
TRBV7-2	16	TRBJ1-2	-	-	CASSSLGRFPNYGYTF	TGTGCCAGCAGCTCCCTAGGGCGTTTCCCTAACTATGGCTACACCTTC
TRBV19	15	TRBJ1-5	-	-	CASSPSGGGNQPQHF	TGTGCCAGTAGTCCCTCCGGAGGAGGGAATCAGCCCCAGCATTTT
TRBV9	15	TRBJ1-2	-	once	CASSVTDRANYGYTF	TGTGCCAGCAGCGTGACGGACAGAGCTAACTATGGCTACACCTTC
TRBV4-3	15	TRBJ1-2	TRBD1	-	CASSQIGQGSYGYTF	TGCGCCAGCAGCCAAATAGGACAGGGTAGCTATGGCTACACCTTC
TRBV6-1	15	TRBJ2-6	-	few	CASSEVNSGANVLTF	TGTGCCAGCAGTGAGGTGAACTCTGGGGCCAACGTCCTGACTTTC
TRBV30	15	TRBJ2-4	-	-	CAWSPIYRVGNIQYF	TGTGCCTGGAGCCCAATATACAGGGTTGGAAACATTCAGTACTTC
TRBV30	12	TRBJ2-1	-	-	CAWSVGEGEQFF	TGTGCCTGGAGTGTAGGGGAAGGGGAGCAGTTCTTC
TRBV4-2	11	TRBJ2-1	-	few	CASSQVNEQFF	TGTGCCAGCAGCCAGGTGAATGAGCAGTTCTTC
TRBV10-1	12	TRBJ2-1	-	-	CASSESGVEQFF	TGCGCCAGCAGTGAATCGGGAGTTGAGCAGTTCTTC
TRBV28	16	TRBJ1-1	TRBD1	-	CASSFRQGTLNTEAFF	TGTGCCAGCAGTTTTAGACAGGGAACCTTGAACACTGAAGCTTTCTTT
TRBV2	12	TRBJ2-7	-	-	CARFGQNYEQYF	TGTGCCAGATTTGGACAGAATTACGAGCAGTACTTC
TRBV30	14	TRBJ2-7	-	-	CAWSKGTNSYEQYF	TGTGCCTGGAGTAAGGGGACAAATTCCTACGAGCAGTACTTC
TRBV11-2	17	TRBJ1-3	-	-	CASSLSPQGLYGNTIYF	TGTGCCAGCAGCTTATCTCCTCAGGGGCTGTATGGAAACACCATATATTTT
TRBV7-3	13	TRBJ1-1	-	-	CASSLHFDTEAFF	TGTGCCAGCAGCCTTCACTTTGACACTGAAGCTTTCTTT
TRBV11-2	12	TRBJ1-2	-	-	CASSLAGSGYTF	TGTGCCAGCAGCTTAGCTGGGAGTGGCTACACCTTC
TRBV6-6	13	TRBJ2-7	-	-	CASSYRTYYEQYF	TGTGCCAGCAGTTATAGGACTTACTACGAGCAGTACTTC
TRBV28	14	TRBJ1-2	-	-	CASSAHLGDYGYTF	TGTGCCAGCAGTGCACACTTAGGCGACTATGGCTACACCTTC
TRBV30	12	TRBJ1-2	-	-	CAWGDGNYGYTF	TGTGCCTGGGGGGACGGGAACTATGGCTACACCTTC
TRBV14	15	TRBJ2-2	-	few	CASSLNQENTGELFF	TGTGCCAGCAGCCTTAATCAGGAAAACACCGGGGAGCTGTTTTTT
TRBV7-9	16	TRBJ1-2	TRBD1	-	CASSLEGAPISGGYTF	TGTGCCAGCAGCTTGGAGGGGGCGCCGATCTCCGGCGGCTACACCTTC
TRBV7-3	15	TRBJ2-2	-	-	CASSQIPGRSMELFF	TGTGCCAGCAGCCAGATTCCGGGAAGATCTATGGAGCTGTTTTTT
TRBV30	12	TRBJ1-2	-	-	CAWSLANYGYTF	TGTGCCTGGAGTCTAGCAAACTATGGCTACACCTTC
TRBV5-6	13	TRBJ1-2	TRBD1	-	CASSPGTGLWGTF	TGTGCCAGCAGCCCAGGGACAGGCTTATGGGGGACCTTC
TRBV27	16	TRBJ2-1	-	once	CASSATPRESYNEQFF	TGTGCCAGCAGTGCAACCCCCCGGGAGAGTTACAATGAGCAGTTCTTC
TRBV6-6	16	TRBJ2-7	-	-	CASSYPLVPSSYEQYF	TGTGCCAGCAGCTACCCCCTAGTTCCCAGCTCCTACGAGCAGTACTTC
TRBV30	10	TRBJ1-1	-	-	CAWRGLEAFF	TGTGCCTGGAGGGGACTTGAAGCTTTCTTT
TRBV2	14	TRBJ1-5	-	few	CASSEGRGRQPQHF	TGTGCCAGCAGTGAGGGGCGAGGGCGTCAGCCCCAGCATTTT
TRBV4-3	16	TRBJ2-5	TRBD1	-	CASSQNTGGELETQYF	TGCGCCAGCAGCCAAAATACAGGGGGCGAATTGGAGACCCAGTACTTC
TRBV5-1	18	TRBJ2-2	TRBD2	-	CASSLYIGLAGDTGELFF	TGCGCCAGCAGCTTGTATATCGGACTAGCGGGAGACACCGGGGAGCTGTTTTTT
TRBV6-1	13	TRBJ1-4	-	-	CASSEVPAPKLFF	TGTGCCAGCAGTGAAGTCCCAGCTCCAAAACTGTTTTTT
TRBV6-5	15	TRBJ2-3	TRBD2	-	CASSYSISGTDTQYF	TGTGCCAGCAGTTACAGTATTAGCGGGACAGATACGCAGTATTTT
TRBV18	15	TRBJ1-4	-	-	CASSPTTGVGEKLFF	TGTGCCAGCTCACCGACGACGGGAGTGGGAGAAAAACTGTTTTTT
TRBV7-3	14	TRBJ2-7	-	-	CASSLGQHSYEQYF	TGTGCCAGCAGCCTAGGACAGCACTCCTACGAGCAGTACTTC
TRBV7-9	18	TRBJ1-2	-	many	CASSPRGTGAQDHYGYTF	TGTGCCAGCAGCCCTAGGGGAACAGGAGCCCAGGACCACTATGGCTACACCTTC
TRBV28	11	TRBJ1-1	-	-	CASSLVQEAFF	TGTGCCAGCAGTTTAGTCCAAGAAGCTTTCTTT
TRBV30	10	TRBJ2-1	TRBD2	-	CVSGRGQQFF	TGCGTTAGCGGGAGGGGCCAGCAGTTCTTC
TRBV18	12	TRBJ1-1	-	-	CASSPGLSEAFF	TGTGCCAGCTCACCAGGGCTATCCGAAGCTTTCTTT
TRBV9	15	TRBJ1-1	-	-	CASSVVGGLNTEAFF	TGTGCCAGCAGCGTAGTGGGGGGCTTAAACACTGAAGCTTTCTTT
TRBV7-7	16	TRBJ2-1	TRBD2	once	CASSPASGAGNNEQFF	TGTGCTAGCAGCCCAGCTAGCGGGGCGGGGAACAATGAGCAGTTCTTC
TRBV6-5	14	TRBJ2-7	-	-	CASSREDPRDEQYF	TGTGCCAGCAGTCGGGAAGACCCGAGGGACGAGCAGTACTTC
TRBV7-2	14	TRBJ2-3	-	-	CASSAWTAVNTQYF	TGTGCCAGCAGCGCATGGACTGCAGTAAATACGCAGTATTTT
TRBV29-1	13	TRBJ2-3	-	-	CSVDGGNTDTQYF	TGCAGCGTTGACGGGGGAAACACAGATACGCAGTATTTT
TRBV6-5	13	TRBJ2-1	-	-	CASSYSGQDEQFF	TGTGCCAGCAGTTACTCGGGTCAGGATGAGCAGTTCTTC
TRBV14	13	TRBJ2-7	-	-	CASSQGQIYEQYF	TGTGCCAGCAGCCAAGGACAAATCTACGAGCAGTACTTC
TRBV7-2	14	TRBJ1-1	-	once	CASSLISGAAEAFF	TGTGCCAGCAGCTTAATTTCGGGGGCGGCTGAAGCTTTCTTT
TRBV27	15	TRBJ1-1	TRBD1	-	CASNYGTGGDTEAFF	TGTGCCAGCAACTATGGGACAGGGGGCGACACTGAAGCTTTCTTT
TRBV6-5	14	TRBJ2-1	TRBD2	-	CASSSTSVSDEQFF	TGTGCCAGCAGCTCTACTAGCGTCTCGGATGAGCAGTTCTTC
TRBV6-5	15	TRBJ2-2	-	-	CASSLSGLNTGELFF	TGTGCCAGCAGTCTCTCGGGGCTGAACACCGGGGAGCTGTTTTTT